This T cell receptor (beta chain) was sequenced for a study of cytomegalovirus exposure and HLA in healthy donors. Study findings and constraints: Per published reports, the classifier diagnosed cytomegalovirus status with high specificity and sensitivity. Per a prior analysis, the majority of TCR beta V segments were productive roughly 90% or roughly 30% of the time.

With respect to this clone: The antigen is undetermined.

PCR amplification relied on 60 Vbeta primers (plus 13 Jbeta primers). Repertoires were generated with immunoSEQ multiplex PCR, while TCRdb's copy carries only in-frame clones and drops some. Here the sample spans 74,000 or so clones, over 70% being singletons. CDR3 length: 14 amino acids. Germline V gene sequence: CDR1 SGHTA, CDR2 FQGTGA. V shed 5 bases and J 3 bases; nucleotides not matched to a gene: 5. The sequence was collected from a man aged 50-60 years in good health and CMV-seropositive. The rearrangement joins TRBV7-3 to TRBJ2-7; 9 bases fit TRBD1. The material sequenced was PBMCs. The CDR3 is CASSQGGQGYEQYF. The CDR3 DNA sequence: TGTGCCAGCAGCCAGGGGGGACAGGGCTACGAGCAGTACTTC.